The next 32 T cell receptor beta chains were all read from a single sample in a study of shared clonotypes between healthy human individuals. Measured with immunoSEQ multiplex PCR; TCRdb has only the in-frame clones, and not every one. The sample consists of 2 million to 2.5 million clones, approximately 93% of them appearing once. Sequencing input: naive CD4+ T cells from PBMCs. Subset noted: CD45RA+ positively selected. These receptors all stem from a man aged 18 to 30 in good health. Some clones in this sample may be carry-over from other donors' samples.

This chain joins TRBV5-1 and TRBJ2-1; possibly TRBD2 for D (6 bases). Germline CDR1 reads SGHRS; CDR2 reads YFSETQ. The CDR3 is 15 residues long. Trimming took off 1 base at V and 8 bases at J, with 16 bases between the two ends. The CDR3 bases are TGCGCCAGCAGCTTGATCCTAGCGAATGGGGATGAGCAGTTCTTC. Translating it yields CASSLILANGDEQFF.

The genes are TRBV19 and TRBJ2-3, with 9 bases matching TRBD2. The CDR3 spans 13 residues. Germline V gene data show CDR1 as LNHDA and CDR2 as SQIVND (reference sequence). Trimming at V came to 6 bases and at J to 11 bases, leaving 9 bases not matched to a gene. The CDR3 DNA reads as TGTGCCAGTAGGTTGACTAGCGGAAGCGAGCAGTATTTT. This gives the protein CASRLTSGSEQYF.

The chain couples TRBV28 to TRBJ2-1; 7 bases are a match to TRBD2. The germline V gene has CDR1 MDHEN and CDR2 SYDVKM. Trimming removed 2 bases from V and 0 bases from J; junction bases left unmatched: 10. The length of the CDR3 is 18 residues. The CDR3 DNA reads as TGTGCCAGCAGTTTAAGCTGGGCGGGAGATTCCTCCTACAATGAGCAGTTCTTC. Translation: CASSLSWAGDSSYNEQFF.

V is TRBV7-2 and J is TRBJ1-2; no clear D gene. Trimming pared 1 base from V and 4 bases from J, leaving 10 bases between. The CDR3 covers 14 residues. In germline, CDR1 is SGHTA, CDR2 FQGNSA. The CDR3 nucleotides are TGTGCCAGCAGCTTAGAATCAGCTCTCTATGGCTACACCTTC. Its protein product is CASSLESALYGYTF.

The rearrangement uses TRBV30 and TRBJ1-4; 9 bases agree with TRBD1. CDR3 length: 15 amino acids. CDR1 and CDR2 from the germline V gene are GTSNPN and SVGIG (reference sequence). V lost 2 bases and J lost 3; bases outside the gene matches: 4. In DNA, the CDR3 is TGTGCCTGGAGTACCCGGACAGGGGCTAATGAAAAACTGTTTTTT. Translation gives CAWSTRTGANEKLFF.

The chain uses TRBV4-2 and TRBJ2-3, with D perhaps matching TRBD2 (6 bases). The CDR3 is 16 residues long. V was cut by 1 base and J by 0 bases, with 11 bases left in between. Germline assignment: CDR1 LGHNA and CDR2 YNFKEQ. CDR3 sequence: CASSQAASVSTDTQYF. Here the CDR3 DNA reads TGTGCCAGCAGCCAAGCGGCTAGCGTTAGCACAGATACGCAGTATTTT.

V and J are TRBV6-6 and TRBJ2-7, with D tentatively TRBD1 (6 bases). Trimming pared 3 bases from V and 2 bases from J, leaving 11 bases between. Per germline, CDR1 MNHNY and CDR2 SVGAGI (reference sequence). The CDR3 runs to 14 residues. Written as DNA, the CDR3 is TGTGCCAGCAGTTATGGGGACAATCCCTACGAGCAGTACTTC. As protein: CASSYGDNPYEQYF.

The V gene is TRBV11-3, the J gene TRBJ2-1; the match to TRBD2 covers 7 bases. Germline CDR1 SGHNT, CDR2 YENEEA. This CDR3 region has 16 residues. J lost 9 bases, V lost 5 bases, and 16 bases had no gene match. The CDR3 sequence is CASSPRLLADKTEQFF. The DNA for the CDR3 is TGTGCCAGCAGCCCCCGTCTGCTAGCGGACAAAACTGAGCAGTTCTTC.

This clone was observed a single time. The chain joins TRBV19 to TRBJ2-1, with TRBD2 matching 13 bases. The CDR3 sequence is 19 residues long. The junction had 13 bases not matched to a gene; V was cut back by 4 bases and J by 4 bases. The V gene's germline CDR1 is LNHDA and CDR2 SQIVND (reference sequence). CDR3 bases: TGTGCCAGTAGTAAACCGGGACTAGCGGGAATGGGGACTTACAATGAGCAGTTCTTC. Translation gives CASSKPGLAGMGTYNEQFF.

The rearrangement uses TRBV6-5 and TRBJ2-2; D not resolved. V was clipped by 6 bases and J by 7 bases, with 9 bases between them. CDR3 length: 12 residues. CDR1 and CDR2 (germline): MNHEY, SVGAGI. The CDR3 loop is CASRPVLGELFF. CDR3 DNA sequence: TGTGCCAGCAGGCCCGTTCTCGGGGAGCTGTTTTTT.

The chain uses TRBV7-8 and TRBJ2-1; possibly TRBD1 for D (6 bases). V lost 2 bases and J lost 4, with 15 bases in between. This CDR3 has 16 amino acids. Looked up from germline, CDR1 is SGHVS and CDR2 is FQNEAQ. The CDR3 is CASSLRPSRGYNEQFF. CDR3 nucleotide sequence: TGTGCCAGCAGCTTACGGCCTAGCAGGGGTTACAATGAGCAGTTCTTC.

J is TRBJ2-5 and V is TRBV7-3, with 10 positions matching TRBD2. The ends lost 2 bases at V and 5 bases at J; junction bases unmatched: 5. The germline V gene has CDR1 SGHTA and CDR2 FQGTGA. The CDR3 covers 15 residues. The DNA of the CDR3 is TGTGCCAGCAGCTTAGGAGCGGGAGGGCCGGAGACCCAGTACTTC. Its translation: CASSLGAGGPETQYF.

Turning to this clone: The same CDR3 is also encoded by other DNA sequences in this sample. The chain's CDR3 is CASSQAGLAGTDTQYF. CDR3 nucleotide sequence: TGCGCCAGCAGCCAAGCTGGACTAGCGGGCACAGATACGCAGTATTTT. The rearrangement uses TRBV4-1 and TRBJ2-3; 10 bases are shared with TRBD2. V dropped 1 base and J dropped 1; count of bases not matched to a gene: 2. CDR1 and CDR2 from the germline V gene are MGHRA and YSYEKL. This CDR3 is 16 amino acids long.

The J gene is TRBJ1-2, the V gene TRBV7-2; D unclear. The V gene lost 5 bases and the J gene lost 4 bases, with 14 bases spanning the gap. CDR1 is SGHTA and CDR2 is FQGNSA in the germline V gene. The CDR3 extends over 14 amino acids. DNA for the CDR3: TGTGCCAGCAGCCCGGACCCGAGACCCTATGGCTACACCTTC. Translating it yields CASSPDPRPYGYTF.

The CDR3 here is CASRFWDRDLEQYF. CDR3 in DNA: TGCGCCAGCAGGTTTTGGGACAGGGATCTCGAGCAGTACTTC. The chain links TRBV5-1 to TRBJ2-7; 9 bases match TRBD1. J was trimmed by 6 bases and V by 5 bases; bases with no gene match: 9. The germline CDR1 and CDR2 sequences are SGHRS and YFSETQ. The CDR3 is made up of 14 amino acids.

The chain links TRBV19 to TRBJ1-1; 11 positions agree with TRBD1. Germline V lookup: CDR1 LNHDA, CDR2 SQIVND (reference sequence). Trimming at V came to 5 bases and at J to 3 bases, leaving 5 bases not matched to a gene. CDR3 size: 15 residues. CDR3 nucleotides: TGTGCCAGTAGTTGGGACAGGGGGGGAGACACTGAAGCTTTCTTT. Its translation is CASSWDRGGDTEAFF.

The V and J genes are TRBV11-1 and TRBJ2-3; D is uncertain. V was trimmed by 5 bases and J by 2 bases, leaving 11 bases between them. CDR1 and CDR2 (germline): SGHAT, FQDESV (reference sequence). The CDR3 covers 14 residues. The CDR3 DNA reads as TGTGCCAGCAGCCCCATAAGGGACACAGATACGCAGTATTTT. Amino acid sequence: CASSPIRDTDTQYF.

The chain has TRBV27 and TRBJ1-5, with D perhaps matching TRBD1 (6 bases). This CDR3 is 15 amino acids long. Trimming pared 3 bases from V and 1 base from J, leaving 10 bases between. The germline V gene encodes CDR1 MNHEY and CDR2 SMNVEV (reference sequence). DNA for the CDR3: TGTGCCAGCAGTTTTATCGGGACAAGCAATCAGCCCCAGCATTTT. This translates into CASSFIGTSNQPQHF.

The rearrangement joins TRBV2 to TRBJ2-3; 11 nucleotides agree with TRBD2. The germline V gene encodes CDR1 SNHLY and CDR2 FYNNEI. This CDR3 region has 14 residues. J gave up 4 bases and V 11 bases, and 8 bases lay outside the gene matches. The CDR3 sequence: CACTSGRWADTQYF. The CDR3 DNA sequence: TGTGCCTGCACTAGCGGGAGATGGGCAGATACGCAGTATTTT.

The rearrangement uses TRBV6-1 and TRBJ2-7; D call uncertain. CDR3 length equals 12 residues. Germline V CDR1 and CDR2: MNHNS, SASEGT. V dropped 6 bases and J dropped 2 bases, with 8 bases sitting between them. DNA of the CDR3: TGTGCCAGCAGACGGCAGACCTACGAGCAGTACTTC. Translating it yields CASRRQTYEQYF.

On this clone: The same CDR3 arises from other DNA sequences in this sample as well. This rearrangement joins TRBV5-5 to TRBJ2-7; D gene unclear. The CDR3 spans 11 residues. In germline, CDR1 is SGHKS, CDR2 YYEKEE (reference sequence). Between the trimmed V and J ends, which lost 3 bases and 4 bases, there was a span of 5 bases. CDR3 nucleotides: TGTGCCAGCAGCTCGGGTTACGAGCAGTACTTC. Protein product: CASSSGYEQYF.

This chain links TRBV4-3 with TRBJ1-1, with D possibly matching TRBD1 (5 bases). V shed 0 bases and J shed 6 bases, with 14 bases lying between them. The V gene's germline CDR1 is LGHNA and CDR2 YSLEER. The CDR3 contains 15 residues. Here the CDR3 reads CASSQDSFRAAEAFF. The CDR3 nucleotides read TGCGCCAGCAGCCAAGATTCTTTCAGGGCGGCTGAAGCTTTCTTT.

In regard to this clone: The same CDR3 is also encoded by other DNA sequences in this sample. The V gene is TRBV7-9, the J gene TRBJ1-4; the D is unclear. Trimming pared 1 base from V and 0 bases from J, leaving 6 bases between. This CDR3 is 15 amino acids long. Germline V gene lookup returns CDR1 SEHNR and CDR2 FQNEAQ (reference sequence). CDR3 sequence reads: CASSLDRTTNEKLFF. The DNA for the CDR3 is TGTGCCAGCAGCTTAGATCGAACAACTAATGAAAAACTGTTTTTT.

This clone was found a few times. V gene TRBV14 combines with J gene TRBJ1-1; weak D call: TRBD1 (6 bases). With 0 bases removed from V and 8 bases from J, the gap between germline ends came to 22 bases. Per the germline V gene, CDR1 is SGHDN and CDR2 is FVKESK. The CDR3 consists of 17 residues. In DNA, the CDR3 is TGTGCCAGCAGCCAAGATCTAGTTTATTTCGGGACAAAAGAAGCTTTCTTT. Its protein product is CASSQDLVYFGTKEAFF.

The CDR3 reads CASSEGTGGVDEQFF. The CDR3 region has the DNA TGTGCCAGCAGTGAAGGAACGGGAGGTGTCGATGAGCAGTTCTTC. V gene TRBV6-1 combines with J gene TRBJ2-1; TRBD2 aligns across 7 bases. In germline, CDR1 is MNHNS, CDR2 SASEGT. Germline trimming cut 1 base from V and 8 bases from J; bases unmatched to any gene: 8. This CDR3 contains 15 residues.

This chain links TRBV18 with TRBJ1-2, with TRBD1 identical over 8 bases. V lost 2 bases and J lost 4; bases outside the gene matches: 12. The CDR3 runs 17 residues. The germline V gene has CDR1 KGHSH and CDR2 LQKENI. The CDR3 is CASSPTTAQGAGYGYTF. The CDR3 DNA follows: TGTGCCAGCTCACCAACCACCGCCCAGGGGGCGGGCTATGGCTACACCTTC.

The chain combines TRBV4-1 with TRBJ1-1; D perhaps matches TRBD1 (5 bases). There are 18 residues in the CDR3. Germline V gene sequence: CDR1 MGHRA, CDR2 YSYEKL. V was pared by 4 bases and J by 4 bases, with 25 bases between. The DNA for the CDR3 is TGCGCCAGCAGCCCCAAGATATTACCGGGAGGGCAGGGCACTGAAGCTTTCTTT. Protein product: CASSPKILPGGQGTEAFF.

The chain joins TRBV28 to TRBJ2-3, with D tentatively TRBD1 (5 bases). Trimming removed 8 bases at V and 2 bases at J, with 17 bases between. The V gene's germline CDR1 is MDHEN and CDR2 SYDVKM. The CDR3 is made up of 15 amino acids. The chain's CDR3 is CASAVPQGFTDTQYF. CDR3 sequence (DNA): TGTGCCAGCGCTGTTCCCCAGGGATTCACAGATACGCAGTATTTT. The full variable domain, rest sourced from reference TRBV28 and TRBJ2-3, is DVKVTQSSRYLVKRTGEKVFLECVQDMDHENMFWYRQDPGLGLRLIYFSYDVKMKEKGDIPEGYSVSREKKERFSLILESASTNQTSMYLCASAVPQGFTDTQYFGPGTRLTVL.

This chain links TRBV7-2 with TRBJ2-7; TRBD2 matches 14 bases. This CDR3 comprises 18 residues. From germline, CDR1 is SGHTA and CDR2 FQGNSA. This CDR3 reads CAPLGPQGLAGVRDEQYF. The CDR3 nucleotides read TGTGCTCCACTAGGTCCTCAGGGACTAGCGGGAGTCCGGGACGAGCAGTACTTC.

In this sample, this clone turned up a few times. The rearrangement joins TRBV5-1 to TRBJ1-1; possible D gene TRBD1, 5 bases. V lost 0 bases and J 5 bases, leaving 11 bases between the germline ends. The CDR3 sequence is 14 residues long. Per germline, CDR1 SGHRS and CDR2 YFSETQ. The CDR3 loop reads CASSLAEWGTEAFF. As DNA, the CDR3 is TGCGCCAGCAGCTTGGCCGAGTGGGGGACTGAAGCTTTCTTT.

With regard to this clone: Other DNA sequences in this specimen translate into the identical CDR3. The chain couples TRBV7-2 to TRBJ2-1, with D tentatively TRBD2 (6 bases). V was pared by 2 bases and J by 1 base, with 9 bases between. The CDR3 runs 15 residues. Germline V lookup: CDR1 SGHTA, CDR2 FQGNSA. CDR3 nucleotides: TGTGCCAGCAGCTTAACGGGAGATTCCTACAATGAGCAGTTCTTC. This gives the protein CASSLTGDSYNEQFF.

The gene calls are TRBV11-2 and TRBJ2-3; D perhaps matches TRBD1 (6 bases). The CDR3 spans 15 residues. Trimming left V 5 bases short and J 4 bases short, with 16 bases between. The germline V gene encodes CDR1 SGHAT and CDR2 FQNNGV. The CDR3 region is CASSPHLDSSDTQYF. DNA of the CDR3: TGTGCCAGCAGCCCCCACTTGGACAGTTCAGATACGCAGTATTTT.